The 25 T cell receptor beta chains below all came from one sample that was sequenced in a study of T cell repertoires in cytomegalovirus infection. Antigens of these TCRs are unknown. MiXCR, run by TCRdb on the reads, gives a single entry per CDR3 protein. The sample has roughly 200,000 distinct CDR3 sequences, about 40% seen once. The source was CD8+ T cells from cultured PBMCs, collected from culture after CMV antigen stimulation. The origin of the receptors is a human donor in good health (CMV status not recorded). Some clones in this sample may be carry-over from other donors' samples.

This sequence joins TRBV19 and TRBJ2-7; 9 bases fit TRBD1. The V gene's germline CDR1 is LNHDA and CDR2 SQIVND (reference sequence). Trimming removed 3 bases from V and 5 bases from J; junction bases left unmatched: 14. The CDR3 length is 17 residues. As DNA, the CDR3 is TGTGCCAGTAGTATGAGGACAGGGGCCTCCCCCGGCGACGAGCAGTACTTC. Protein: CASSMRTGASPGDEQYF. The full variable domain, rest sourced from reference TRBV19 and TRBJ2-7, is DGGITQSPKYLFRKEGQNVTLSCEQNLNHDAMYWYRQDPGQGLRLIYYSQIVNDFQKGDIAEGYSVSREKKESFPLTVTSAQKNPTAFYLCASSMRTGASPGDEQYFGPGTRLTVT.

The chain has TRBV3-1 and TRBJ2-2; 11 bases align to TRBD2. The CDR3 is made up of 17 amino acids. The ends lost 0 bases at V and 8 bases at J; junction bases unmatched: 8. Germline CDR1 and CDR2: LGHDT and YNNKEL (reference sequence). In nucleotides, the CDR3 is TGTGCCAGCAGCCAAGATCTACTAGCGGGAGAGTTAGGGGAGCTGTTTTTT. This sequence encodes CASSQDLLAGELGELFF. The complete variable domain, with remaining parts taken from reference TRBV3-1 and TRBJ2-2, reads DTAVSQTPKYLVTQMGNDKSIKCEQNLGHDTMYWYKQDSKKFLKIMFSYNNKELIINETVPNRFSPKSPDKAHLNLHINSLELGDSAVYFCASSQDLLAGELGELFFGEGSRLTVL.

The V gene is TRBV7-6, the J gene TRBJ2-3; 7 bases fit TRBD2. Losses at the gene ends were 0 bases for V and 2 bases for J; bases not matched to a gene: 2. The CDR3 sequence is 15 residues long. Per the germline V gene, CDR1 is SGHVS and CDR2 is FNYEAQ. The CDR3 region is CASSLAGGNTDTQYF. The CDR3 DNA reads TGTGCCAGCAGCTTAGCGGGAGGGAACACAGATACGCAGTATTTT.

The chain joins TRBV4-1 to TRBJ1-1; tentative D call: TRBD1 (5 bases). V lost 5 bases, J lost 1 base, and 20 bases lay in between. CDR1 MGHRA and CDR2 YSYEKL come from the germline V gene. This CDR3 region has 17 residues. The CDR3 spells CASSNSVEGPKNTEAFF. CDR3 DNA: TGCGCCAGCAGCAATTCCGTTGAGGGGCCGAAGAACACTGAAGCTTTCTTT.

The rearrangement joins TRBV27 to TRBJ2-7, with 7 bases aligning to TRBD1. V lost 1 base and J lost 0; bases outside the gene matches: 12. This CDR3 contains 18 residues. Germline CDR1 MNHEY, CDR2 SMNVEV (reference sequence). CDR3 region: CASSLFLSIGTVSYEQYF. CDR3 DNA sequence: TGTGCCAGCAGTTTATTTCTGAGTATCGGGACAGTCTCCTACGAGCAGTACTTC.

This clonotype showed up just a few times. The CDR3 region has the DNA TGCGCCAGCAGCGCTCACAGTACTAACTATGGCTACACCTTC. Amino acid sequence: CASSAHSTNYGYTF. The rearrangement uses TRBV5-1 and TRBJ1-2; D is unresolved. Germline-derived CDR1 and CDR2 are SGHRS and YFSETQ. Trimming removed 4 bases at V and 0 bases at J, with 10 bases between. The CDR3 runs to 14 residues.

This chain uses TRBV15 with TRBJ2-7, with 10 bases aligning to TRBD2. Germline CDR1 and CDR2: LNHNV and YYDKDF (reference sequence). CDR3 size: 19 residues. J was trimmed by 1 base and V by 1 base; bases with no gene match: 13. DNA for the CDR3: TGTGCCACCAGCAGAGTCGGCGGACTAGCGGATTCGACATCCTACGAGCAGTACTTC. Translated, it gives CATSRVGGLADSTSYEQYF.

This sequence joins TRBV7-9 and TRBJ2-7, with TRBD2 matching over 7 bases. CDR3 length equals 16 residues. V lost 5 bases to trimming and J lost 1 base; unmatched junction nucleotides: 11. Germline loops: CDR1 SEHNR, CDR2 FQNEAQ (reference sequence). The CDR3 protein is CASSRGGRENSYEQYF. The CDR3 nucleotides read TGTGCCAGCAGCCGCGGCGGGCGGGAGAATTCCTACGAGCAGTACTTC.

The chain employs TRBV10-3 and TRBJ2-2, with D hard to call. The CDR3 totals 13 residues. Per the germline V gene, CDR1 is ENHRY and CDR2 is SYGVKD. Trimming pared 2 bases from V and 5 bases from J, leaving 6 bases between. For the CDR3, the DNA is TGTGCCATCAGTGAGCCAAAAACCGGGGAGCTGTTTTTT. Amino acid sequence: CAISEPKTGELFF.

As DNA, the CDR3 is TGTGCCAGCAGCCCCTCAGACAGACACTATGGCTACACCTTC. This encodes CASSPSDRHYGYTF. J is TRBJ1-2 and V is TRBV7-3; perhaps TRBD1 as D (5 bases). This CDR3 contains 14 residues. Germline V gives CDR1 SGHTA, CDR2 FQGTGA. Trimming pared 5 bases from V and 3 bases from J, leaving 13 bases between.

The genes are TRBV7-9 and TRBJ1-1; D remains unclear. The V end was cut by 1 base, the J end by 1 base, with 10 bases between. Germline-derived CDR1 and CDR2 are SEHNR and FQNEAQ (reference sequence). The CDR3 has 15 amino acids. CDR3 loop: CASSLGRTANTEAFF. In DNA, the CDR3 is TGTGCCAGCAGCTTAGGACGGACCGCGAACACTGAAGCTTTCTTT.

This chain connects TRBV7-9 to TRBJ1-1; 11 bases line up with TRBD1. CDR3 size: 15 residues. CDR1 and CDR2 from the germline V gene are SEHNR and FQNEAQ (reference sequence). After removal of 4 bases from V and 6 bases from J, the junction contained 7 bases not matched to a gene. The CDR3 sequence: CASSSGQGASAEAFF. For the CDR3, the DNA is TGTGCCAGCAGCTCCGGACAGGGGGCGAGCGCTGAAGCTTTCTTT. Full variable domain (remainder filled in from reference TRBV7-9 and TRBJ1-1): DTGVSQNPRHKITKRGQNVTFRCDPISEHNRLYWYRQTLGQGPEFLTYFQNEAQLEKSRLLSDRFSAERPKGSFSTLEIQRTEQGDSAMYLCASSSGQGASAEAFFGQGTRLTVV.

This clonotype was recorded many times. The chain is built from TRBV27 and TRBJ1-6, with D perhaps matching TRBD1 (5 bases). V was shortened by 6 bases and J by 5 bases, with 11 bases between the two germline ends. The CDR3 covers 14 residues. Germline loops: CDR1 MNHEY, CDR2 SMNVEV (reference sequence). The CDR3 bases are TGTGCCAGCAGCCCAGGGACTCATAATTCACCCCTCCACTTT. It translates to CASSPGTHNSPLHF.

There are many counts of this clonotype. The CDR3 DNA sequence: TGTGCCAGCAGCATTTACAGGGGGAGCTCCTACGAGCAGTACTTC. Protein product: CASSIYRGSSYEQYF. The chain joins TRBV7-9 to TRBJ2-7; 8 positions agree with TRBD1. CDR1 is SEHNR and CDR2 is FQNEAQ in the germline V gene (reference sequence). V trimming: 5 bases; J trimming: 0 bases; junction bases outside the gene matches: 6. The CDR3 is made up of 15 amino acids. The complete variable domain, with remaining parts taken from reference TRBV7-9 and TRBJ2-7, reads DTGVSQNPRHKITKRGQNVTFRCDPISEHNRLYWYRQTLGQGPEFLTYFQNEAQLEKSRLLSDRFSAERPKGSFSTLEIQRTEQGDSAMYLCASSIYRGSSYEQYFGPGTRLTVT.

The chain joins TRBV24-1 to TRBJ2-3, with D possibly being TRBD1 or TRBD2 (6 bases each). The CDR3 runs 16 residues. Germline-derived CDR1 and CDR2 are KGHDR and SFDVKD. Trimming took off 3 bases at V and 2 bases at J, with 14 bases between the two ends. DNA for the CDR3: TGTGCCACCAGTGATCCCAAGGGGGGACTCACAGATACGCAGTATTTT. It yields the protein CATSDPKGGLTDTQYF.

The chain uses TRBV27 and TRBJ2-7; 7 nucleotides agree with TRBD2. V dropped 6 bases and J dropped 2; count of bases not matched to a gene: 7. CDR1 and CDR2 from the germline V gene are MNHEY and SMNVEV (reference sequence). The CDR3 is 14 amino acids. CDR3 DNA sequence: TGTGCCAGCAGCCCCGGGAGGCAGACCTACGAGCAGTACTTC. Translated, it gives CASSPGRQTYEQYF.

The chain joins TRBV7-9 to TRBJ2-7; D might be TRBD1 or TRBD2, each matching 5 bases. Germline V gives CDR1 SEHNR, CDR2 FQNEAQ (reference sequence). Deletions cut 3 bases from V and 0 bases from J, with 15 bases between. The CDR3 length is 16 residues. The CDR3 nucleotides are TGTGCCAGCAGCTTGCCGGGGACGGGGTCCTCCTACGAGCAGTACTTC. Its protein is CASSLPGTGSSYEQYF.

This clonotype was counted only a few times. The rearrangement links TRBV12-3 or TRBV12-4 to TRBJ2-7; 7 bases map to TRBD1. The CDR3 spans 14 residues. The V segment lost 6 bases and the J segment 2 bases; nucleotides outside the gene matches: 7. CDR3 sequence (DNA): TGTGCCAGCAGCAGACAGGGCAAGGCCTACGAGCAGTACTTC. Protein sequence: CASSRQGKAYEQYF.

The V call is TRBV4-1, the J call TRBJ2-1; 11 bases agree with TRBD2. This CDR3 region has 16 residues. The germline V gene encodes CDR1 MGHRA and CDR2 YSYEKL. Losses at the gene ends were 2 bases for V and 5 bases for J; bases not matched to a gene: 5. This chain's CDR3 is CASSQNPGLADNEQFF. The CDR3 DNA sequence: TGCGCCAGCAGCCAAAACCCGGGACTAGCGGACAATGAGCAGTTCTTC.

This clonotype has just one count. The J gene is TRBJ1-2, the V gene TRBV11-2; no clear D gene. Trimming took off 3 bases at V and 8 bases at J, with 13 bases between the two ends. This CDR3 comprises 13 residues. CDR1 and CDR2 (germline): SGHAT, FQNNGV. The CDR3 loop is CASSFPGMGGYTF. As DNA, the CDR3 is TGTGCCAGCAGCTTCCCCGGAATGGGAGGCTACACCTTC.

V is TRBV20-1 and J is TRBJ2-2; D remains unclear. Germline V lookup: CDR1 DFQATT, CDR2 SNEGSKA (reference sequence). This CDR3 has 15 residues. V was shortened by 1 base and J by 2 bases, with 11 bases between the two germline ends. Written as DNA, the CDR3 is TGCAGTGCTAGAGTAATGTCCCGAAACACCGGGGAGCTGTTTTTT. Translated: CSARVMSRNTGELFF.

The V and J genes are TRBV6-1 and TRBJ2-3; D gene uncertain. The CDR3 is 16 residues long. CDR1 and CDR2 (germline): MNHNS, SASEGT. V lost 2 bases, J lost 1 base, and 13 bases lay in between. CDR3 region: CASSETFGVRTDTQYF. The DNA for the CDR3 is TGTGCCAGCAGTGAAACATTTGGGGTCCGCACAGATACGCAGTATTTT.

The rearrangement uses TRBV3-1 and TRBJ1-1; 8 bases are shared with TRBD1. The CDR3 extends over 17 amino acids. CDR1 LGHDT and CDR2 YNNKEL come from the germline V gene (reference sequence). V shed 3 bases, J shed 6 bases, and the junction held 15 bases outside the gene matches. The DNA of the CDR3 is TGTGCCAGCAGCCATCCACAAGCCCAGGGGGCCGGGGCTGAAGCTTTCTTT. Translated, it gives CASSHPQAQGAGAEAFF.

This clonotype was seen at least ten times. The chain carries TRBV7-2 and TRBJ2-7; 8 bases are shared with TRBD1. CDR1 and CDR2 (germline): SGHTA, FQGNSA. CDR3 length: 16 residues. The V segment lost 1 base and the J segment 4 bases; nucleotides outside the gene matches: 9. The CDR3 bases are TGTGCCAGCAGCTTAGGATCTCAGGGGGCGCGTTACGAGCAGTACTTC. Amino acid sequence: CASSLGSQGARYEQYF.

The rearrangement links TRBV3-1 to TRBJ2-2; 10 bases match TRBD2. This CDR3 is 16 amino acids long. CDR1 is LGHDT and CDR2 is YNNKEL in the germline V gene (reference sequence). V lost 2 bases, J lost 4 bases, and 4 bases stayed unmatched. CDR3 bases: TGTGCCAGCAGCCAACAGAGCGGGAGGGCCACCGGGGAGCTGTTTTTT. Translation gives CASSQQSGRATGELFF.